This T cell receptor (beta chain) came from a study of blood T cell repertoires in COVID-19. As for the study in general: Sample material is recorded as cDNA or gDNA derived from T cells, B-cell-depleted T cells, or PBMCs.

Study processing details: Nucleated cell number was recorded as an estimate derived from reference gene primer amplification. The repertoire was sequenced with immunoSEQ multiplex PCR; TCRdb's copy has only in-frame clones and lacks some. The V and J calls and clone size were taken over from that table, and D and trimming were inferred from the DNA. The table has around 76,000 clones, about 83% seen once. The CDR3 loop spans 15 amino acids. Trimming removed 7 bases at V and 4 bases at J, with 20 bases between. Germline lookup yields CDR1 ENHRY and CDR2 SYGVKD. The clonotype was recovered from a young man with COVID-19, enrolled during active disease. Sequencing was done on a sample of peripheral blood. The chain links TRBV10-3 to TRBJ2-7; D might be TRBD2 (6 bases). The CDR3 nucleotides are TGTGCCATCAAGGTGGGGGGTTCCTCAAGTTACGAGCAGTACTTC. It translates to CAIKVGGSSSYEQYF.